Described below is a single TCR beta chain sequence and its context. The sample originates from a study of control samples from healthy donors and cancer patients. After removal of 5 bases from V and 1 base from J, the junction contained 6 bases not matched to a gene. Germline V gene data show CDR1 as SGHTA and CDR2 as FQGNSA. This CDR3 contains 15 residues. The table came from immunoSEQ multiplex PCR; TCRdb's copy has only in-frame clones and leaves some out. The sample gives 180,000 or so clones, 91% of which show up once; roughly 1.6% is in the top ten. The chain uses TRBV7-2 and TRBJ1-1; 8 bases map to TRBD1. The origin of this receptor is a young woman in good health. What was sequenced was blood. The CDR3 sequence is CASSARQGKNTEAFF. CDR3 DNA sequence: TGTGCCAGCAGCGCCCGACAGGGGAAGAACACTGAAGCTTTCTTT. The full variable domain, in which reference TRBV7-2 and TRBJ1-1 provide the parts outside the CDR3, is GAGVSQSPSNKVTEKGKDVELRCDPISGHTALYWYRQSLGQGLEFLIYFQGNSAPDKSGLPSDRFSAERTGGSVSTLTIQRTQQEDSAVYLCASSARQGKNTEAFFGQGTRLTVV.